This T cell receptor beta chain is from a study of T cells in Graves' hyperthyroidism and ophthalmopathy. RNA transcripts gave rise to amplified TCR beta CDR3 regions. The HTBI set primed first-round TCR CDR3 RT-PCR. One entry per CDR3 protein, called by TCRdb with MiXCR from the multiplex PCR reads. Of hundreds of thousands of distinct CDR3 sequences in the sample, approximately 23% are singletons; the top ten hold roughly 40%. The sample holds many counts of this clonotype. Exclusion criteria comprised uncontrolled infection, other autoimmune disease, pregnancy or lactation. Orbital computed tomography, thyroid ultrasound, serum thyroxine and TRAb, and clinical symptoms together informed the diagnoses. The receptor comes from a woman aged 40 to 50 with Graves' ophthalmopathy. The sequencing input was blood.

The CDR3 bases are TGTGCCAGCAGGGAGAGACAGGGCTCGAACACCGGGGAGCTGTTTTTT. It translates to CASRERQGSNTGELFF. This chain links TRBV6-1 with TRBJ2-2; the match to TRBD1 covers 7 bases. V lost 6 bases to trimming and J lost 0 bases; unmatched junction nucleotides: 7. The CDR3 has 16 residues. Germline V gene sequence: CDR1 MNHNS, CDR2 SASEGT.